There are many counts of the clone carrying this TCR beta chain. Its antigen is still unknown. Amplified regions were TCR beta CDR3 sequences from RNA transcripts. First-round RT-PCR of the TCR CDR3 relied on the HTBI primer set. TCRdb re-called the multiplex PCR reads with MiXCR, one entry per CDR3 protein. The data hold 550,000 to 650,000 distinct CDR3 sequences, with 12% to 15% observed a single time. This sample is part of a study of T cells in Graves' hyperthyroidism and ophthalmopathy. Findings and limits, study-wide: Most expanded thyroid clonotypes above 0.001 recurred in blood.

Looked up from germline, CDR1 is MNHNS and CDR2 is SASEGT. CDR3 length: 16 residues. Trimming cost V 2 bases and J 9 bases; bases outside gene matches: 11. The diagnoses drew upon clinical symptoms, serum thyroxine and TRAb, thyroid ultrasound and orbital computed tomography. Sequenced: blood. The source of this sequence is a middle-aged woman with Graves' hyperthyroidism. The chain combines TRBV6-1 with TRBJ2-1, with 9 bases identical to TRBD2. The CDR3 DNA reads TGTGCCAGCAGTGAAAGAGGGCTAGCGGGGTTAAGTGAGCAGTTCTTC. Translated, it gives CASSERGLAGLSEQFF.